Listed here is a single T cell receptor beta chain. Antigen unknown. Germline CDR1 and CDR2: MDHEN and SYDVKM. Trimming took 1 base from V and 6 from J, leaving 13 bases between them. The CDR3 contains 14 residues. This record comes from a study of shared clonotypes between healthy human individuals. For the study at large: Each donor's CD4 naive and CD4 memory cells filled three plates apiece, CD8 naive two, and CD8 memory one.

Findings and limits, study-wide: Researchers found naive subsets generally carried larger estimated richness than memory subsets.

Profiling relied on immunoSEQ multiplex PCR, and the TCRdb table lists in-frame clones only, not all of them. The repertoire includes over 700,000 clones, approximately 72% of them detected once, and approximately 1.7% sits in the top ten. The receptor was derived from a woman aged 25 to 39 in good health. The chain joins TRBV28 to TRBJ2-7; D is possibly TRBD2 (5 bases). Sequenced input: memory CD4+ T cells sorted from blood. Specified subset: CD45RA-negative fraction. The CDR3 DNA follows: TGTGCCAGCAGTTTATTCCGGGAATCCCGCGAGCAGTACTTC. Its translation is CASSLFRESREQYF.